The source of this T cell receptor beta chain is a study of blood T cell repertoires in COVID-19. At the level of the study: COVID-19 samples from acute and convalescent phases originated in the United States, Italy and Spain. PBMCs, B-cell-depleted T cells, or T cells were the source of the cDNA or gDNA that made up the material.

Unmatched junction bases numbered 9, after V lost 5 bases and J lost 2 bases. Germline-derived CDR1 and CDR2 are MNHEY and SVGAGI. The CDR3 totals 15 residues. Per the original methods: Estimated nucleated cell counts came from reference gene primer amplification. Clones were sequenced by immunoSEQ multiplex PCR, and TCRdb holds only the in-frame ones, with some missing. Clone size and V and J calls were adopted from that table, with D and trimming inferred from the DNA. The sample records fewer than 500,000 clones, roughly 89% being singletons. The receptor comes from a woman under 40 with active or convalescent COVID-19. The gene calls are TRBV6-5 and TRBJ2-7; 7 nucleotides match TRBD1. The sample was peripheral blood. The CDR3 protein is CASSPTGTVAYEQYF. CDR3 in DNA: TGTGCCAGCAGTCCGACCGGGACAGTGGCCTACGAGCAGTACTTC.